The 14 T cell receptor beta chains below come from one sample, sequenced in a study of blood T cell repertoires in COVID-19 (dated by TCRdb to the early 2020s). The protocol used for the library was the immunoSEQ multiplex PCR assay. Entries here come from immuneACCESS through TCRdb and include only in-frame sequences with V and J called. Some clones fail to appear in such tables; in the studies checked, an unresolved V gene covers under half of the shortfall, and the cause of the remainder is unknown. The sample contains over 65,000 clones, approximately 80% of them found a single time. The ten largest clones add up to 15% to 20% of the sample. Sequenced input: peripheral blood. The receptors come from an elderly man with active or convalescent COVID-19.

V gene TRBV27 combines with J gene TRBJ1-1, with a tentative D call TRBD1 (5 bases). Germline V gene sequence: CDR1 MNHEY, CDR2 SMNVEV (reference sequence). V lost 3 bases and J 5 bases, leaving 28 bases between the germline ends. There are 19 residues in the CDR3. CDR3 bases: TGTGCCAGCAGTTTCCGCTCTCGATCGGACCGGAGGGGTCTTACTGAAGCTTTCTTT. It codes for CASSFRSRSDRRGLTEAFF.

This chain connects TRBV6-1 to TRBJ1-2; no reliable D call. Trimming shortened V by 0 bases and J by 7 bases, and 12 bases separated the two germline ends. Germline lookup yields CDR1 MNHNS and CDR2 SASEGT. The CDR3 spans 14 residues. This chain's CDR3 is CASSEAPVSGGYTF. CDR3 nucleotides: TGTGCCAGCAGTGAAGCCCCCGTGTCGGGTGGCTACACCTTC.

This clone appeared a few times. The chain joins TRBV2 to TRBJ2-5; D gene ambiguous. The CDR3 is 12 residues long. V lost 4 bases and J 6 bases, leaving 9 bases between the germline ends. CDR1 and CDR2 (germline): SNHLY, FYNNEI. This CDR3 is CASSVESKTQYF. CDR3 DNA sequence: TGTGCCAGCAGTGTGGAGTCCAAGACCCAGTACTTC.

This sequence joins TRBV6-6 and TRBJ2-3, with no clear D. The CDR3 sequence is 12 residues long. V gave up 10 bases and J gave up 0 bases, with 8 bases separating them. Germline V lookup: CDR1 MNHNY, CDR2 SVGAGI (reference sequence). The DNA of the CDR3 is TGTGCCACCTCAGCGAGCACAGATACGCAGTATTTT. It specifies CATSASTDTQYF.

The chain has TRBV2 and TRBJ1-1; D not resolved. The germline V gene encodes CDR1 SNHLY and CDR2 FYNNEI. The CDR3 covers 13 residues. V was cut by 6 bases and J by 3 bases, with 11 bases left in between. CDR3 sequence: CASSTSRDTEAFF. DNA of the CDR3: TGTGCCAGCAGCACTAGTAGGGACACTGAAGCTTTCTTT.

CDR3 DNA: TGTGCCAGCAGTCCATCAGGGAGGTCTAATGGCTACACCTTC. It yields the protein CASSPSGRSNGYTF. V usage is TRBV28 and J usage is TRBJ1-2; D is possibly TRBD1 (5 bases). This CDR3 spans 14 amino acids. V was shortened by 5 bases and J by 6 bases, with 16 bases between the two germline ends. CDR1 and CDR2 from the germline V gene are MDHEN and SYDVKM.

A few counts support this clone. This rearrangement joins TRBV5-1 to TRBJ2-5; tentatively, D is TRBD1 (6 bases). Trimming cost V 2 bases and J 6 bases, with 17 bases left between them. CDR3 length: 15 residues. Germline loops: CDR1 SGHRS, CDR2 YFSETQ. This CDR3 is CASSLEDSSRQTQYF. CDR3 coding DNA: TGCGCCAGCAGCTTAGAGGACAGCTCTAGGCAGACCCAGTACTTC.

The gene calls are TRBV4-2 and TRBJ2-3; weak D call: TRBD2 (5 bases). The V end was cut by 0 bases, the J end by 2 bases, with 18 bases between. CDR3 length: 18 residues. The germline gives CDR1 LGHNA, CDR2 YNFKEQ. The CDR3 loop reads CASSQDAPRRRYTDTQYF. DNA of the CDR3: TGTGCCAGCAGCCAAGATGCACCGCGGAGGCGATACACAGATACGCAGTATTTT.

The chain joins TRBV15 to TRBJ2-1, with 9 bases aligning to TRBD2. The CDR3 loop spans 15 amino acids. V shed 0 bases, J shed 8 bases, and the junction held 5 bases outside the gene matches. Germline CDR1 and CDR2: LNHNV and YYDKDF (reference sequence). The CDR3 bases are TGTGCCACCAGCAGAGAACTAGCGGGCGGGTATGAGCAGTTCTTC. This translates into CATSRELAGGYEQFF.

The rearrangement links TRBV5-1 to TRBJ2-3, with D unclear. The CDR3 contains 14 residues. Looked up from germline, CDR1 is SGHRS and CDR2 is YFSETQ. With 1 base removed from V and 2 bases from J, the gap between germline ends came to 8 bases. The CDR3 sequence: CASSLNGFTDTQYF. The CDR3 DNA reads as TGCGCCAGCAGCTTGAACGGGTTCACAGATACGCAGTATTTT.

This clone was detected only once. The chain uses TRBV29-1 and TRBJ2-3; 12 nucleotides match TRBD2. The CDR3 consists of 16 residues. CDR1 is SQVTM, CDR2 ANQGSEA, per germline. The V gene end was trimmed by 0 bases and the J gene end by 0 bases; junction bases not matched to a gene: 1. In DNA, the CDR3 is TGCAGCGTTGAAGACGGGACTAGCGGGAGCACAGATACGCAGTATTTT. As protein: CSVEDGTSGSTDTQYF.

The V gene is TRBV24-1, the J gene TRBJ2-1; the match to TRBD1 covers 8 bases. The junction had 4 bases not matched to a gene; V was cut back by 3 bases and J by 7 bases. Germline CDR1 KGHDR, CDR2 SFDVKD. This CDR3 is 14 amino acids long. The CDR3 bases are TGTGCCACCAGTGATCCGGGACAGGTAAATGAGCAGTTCTTC. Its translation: CATSDPGQVNEQFF.

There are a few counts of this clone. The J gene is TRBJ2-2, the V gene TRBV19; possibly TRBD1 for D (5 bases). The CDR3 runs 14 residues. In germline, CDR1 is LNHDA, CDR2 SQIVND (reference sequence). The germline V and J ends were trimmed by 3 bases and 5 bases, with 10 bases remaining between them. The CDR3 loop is CASSIMGRTGELFF. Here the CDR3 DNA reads TGTGCCAGTAGTATTATGGGGCGTACCGGGGAGCTGTTTTTT.

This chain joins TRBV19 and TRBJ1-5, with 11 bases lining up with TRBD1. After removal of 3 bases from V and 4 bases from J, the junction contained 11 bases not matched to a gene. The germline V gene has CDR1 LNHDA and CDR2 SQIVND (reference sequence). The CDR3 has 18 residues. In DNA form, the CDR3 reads TGTGCCAGTAGTATTCGCCTCAACCGGGACAGGGGGAATCAGCCCCAGCATTTT. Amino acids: CASSIRLNRDRGNQPQHF.